This T cell receptor (beta chain) appears in the sequencing data of a study of blood T cell repertoires in COVID-19. Background on the study: COVID-19 samples, acute and convalescent, were from the United States, Italy and Spain.

After removal of 7 bases from V and 4 bases from J, the junction contained 8 bases not matched to a gene. CDR1 and CDR2 from the germline V gene are LNHDA and SQIVND (reference sequence). The CDR3 is 15 residues long. The repertoire was sequenced with immunoSEQ multiplex PCR; TCRdb's copy has only in-frame clones and lacks some. The data hold a few hundred thousand clones, with 70% to 90% observed a single time. The chain links TRBV19 to TRBJ2-1, with 9 bases that match TRBD2. What was sequenced was peripheral blood. The receptor comes from a woman between 65 and 79 years old with acute or convalescent COVID-19. The CDR3 DNA sequence: TGTGCCAGTACCCTCAAGCGGGGGGCTTACAATGAGCAGTTCTTC. It codes for CASTLKRGAYNEQFF.